This T cell receptor (beta chain) was captured by sequencing in a study of CD8 T cells in ankylosing spondylitis. With 6 bases removed from V and 0 bases from J, the gap between germline ends came to 15 bases. From germline, CDR1 is MNHNS and CDR2 SASEGT. The CDR3 spans 16 residues. General study results and limits: Disease-linked clones were reportedly significantly enriched in matched ankylosing spondylitis synovial fluid. CD8+ disease-linked clones were present at relatively low frequencies in blood. Apparently characteristic of ankylosing spondylitis blood was a TCR beta motif (under ten highly homologous variants).

There are many counts of this clonotype. Its matching antigen is unknown. TCRdb itself ran the 5' RACE reads through MiXCR, one entry per CDR3 protein. The table includes some 140,000 distinct CDR3 sequences, roughly 8.4% detected once. The chain carries TRBV6-1 and TRBJ1-3; maybe TRBD1 (6 bases). Sequencing was done on a sample of synovial fluid, either unsorted or a sorted T cell fraction (not recorded which). This TCR was sampled from a male donor with ankylosing spondylitis. CDR3 amino acids: CASRFLGGASGNTIYF. Here the CDR3 DNA reads TGTGCCAGCAGGTTCTTGGGGGGCGCCTCTGGAAACACCATATATTTT.